The 28 T cell receptor beta chains reported below all come from one sample, sequenced in a study of T cells in Graves' hyperthyroidism and ophthalmopathy. Researchers took RNA transcripts and amplified the TCR beta CDR3 regions from them. TCR CDR3 underwent first-round RT-PCR with the HTBI primer set. Via MiXCR, TCRdb re-called the multiplex PCR reads, giving one row per CDR3 protein. The sample yields about 290,000 distinct CDR3 sequences, roughly a fifth seen once. The specimen sequenced was blood. The receptors stem from a man over 45 with Graves' ophthalmopathy.

The J gene is TRBJ1-4, the V gene TRBV6-1; TRBD1 matches 8 bases. The germline V gene has CDR1 MNHNS and CDR2 SASEGT. The CDR3 is 15 amino acids. The ends lost 4 bases at V and 4 bases at J; junction bases unmatched: 5. The CDR3 nucleotides are TGTGCCAGCAGTGCAGGACAGGGAATTAATGAAAAACTGTTTTTT. This codes for CASSAGQGINEKLFF.

This clonotype has only a few counts. The V call is TRBV6-1, the J call TRBJ1-2; TRBD1 might be the D (6 bases). V lost 5 bases, J lost 7 bases, and 11 bases lay in between. Germline V gene lookup returns CDR1 MNHNS and CDR2 SASEGT. The CDR3 loop spans 12 amino acids. This CDR3 reads CASSPDRLGYTF. The CDR3 DNA reads as TGTGCCAGCAGTCCCGACAGGCTTGGCTACACCTTC.

This clonotype occurred many times. This chain links TRBV18 with TRBJ2-7; D is possibly TRBD1 or TRBD2 (5 bases each). This CDR3 comprises 13 residues. In germline, CDR1 is KGHSH, CDR2 LQKENI. The ends were cut back, 4 bases at V and 8 bases at J, with 15 bases in the middle. CDR3 sequence reads: CASSQGTENKQYF. Here the CDR3 DNA reads TGTGCCAGCTCACAGGGGACCGAAAATAAGCAGTACTTC.

There are many counts of this clonotype. This rearrangement joins TRBV10-3 to TRBJ2-7; D not certain. Trimming removed 6 bases at V and 1 base at J, with 13 bases between. There are 14 residues in the CDR3. CDR1 ENHRY and CDR2 SYGVKD come from the germline V gene. The chain's CDR3 is CAISPFGGSYEQYF. The CDR3 DNA follows: TGTGCCATCAGCCCCTTTGGCGGTTCCTACGAGCAGTACTTC.

Many counts were recorded for this clonotype. This chain joins TRBV18 and TRBJ2-5; D ambiguous. Germline assignment: CDR1 KGHSH and CDR2 LQKENI. The CDR3 sequence is 16 residues long. Trimming pared 2 bases from V and 5 bases from J, leaving 18 bases between. For the CDR3, the DNA is TGTGCCAGCTCACCAGGCGTCGGAACCCTCGGGGAGACCCAGTACTTC. It is translated as CASSPGVGTLGETQYF.

Many counts were recorded for this clonotype. The chain links TRBV2 to TRBJ2-7, with a possible D match to TRBD1 (5 bases). The CDR3 runs 12 residues. Germline V lookup: CDR1 SNHLY, CDR2 FYNNEI. V lost 7 bases and J 0 bases, leaving 7 bases between the germline ends. The CDR3 DNA reads TGTGCCAGCACGCAGGGCTCCTACGAGCAGTACTTC. Residues: CASTQGSYEQYF.

This clonotype occurred a few times. The gene calls are TRBV6-1 and TRBJ1-1; D may be TRBD1 (5 bases). The V end was cut by 5 bases, the J end by 3 bases, with 16 bases between. This CDR3 spans 15 amino acids. The V gene's germline CDR1 is MNHNS and CDR2 SASEGT. The CDR3 reads CASSTKGRADTEAFF. The CDR3 coding sequence is TGTGCCAGCAGTACCAAGGGGAGAGCGGACACTGAAGCTTTCTTT.

This clonotype occurred many times. The chain links TRBV2 to TRBJ1-2; D is unclear. This CDR3 spans 14 amino acids. Germline V lookup: CDR1 SNHLY, CDR2 FYNNEI. V dropped 1 base and J dropped 1 base, with 7 bases sitting between them. The CDR3 region is CASSEVVFNYGYTF. As DNA, the CDR3 is TGTGCCAGCAGTGAAGTCGTGTTTAACTATGGCTACACCTTC.

This clonotype was seen repeatedly, ten times or more. The V and J genes are TRBV11-2 and TRBJ2-3; 8 bases are shared with TRBD2. Germline V gene data show CDR1 as SGHAT and CDR2 as FQNNGV. V dropped 6 bases and J dropped 3; count of bases not matched to a gene: 8. This CDR3 region has 15 residues. CDR3 sequence: CASRYSGSWTDTQYF. CDR3 nucleotides: TGTGCCAGCAGGTACAGCGGGAGTTGGACAGATACGCAGTATTTT. The full variable domain, rest sourced from reference TRBV11-2 and TRBJ2-3, is EAGVAQSPRYKIIEKRQSVAFWCNPISGHATLYWYQQILGQGPKLLIQFQNNGVVDDSQLPKDRFSAERLKGVDSTLKIQPAKLEDSAVYLCASRYSGSWTDTQYFGPGTRLTVL.

The chain combines TRBV6-1 with TRBJ2-3, with TRBD2 as a possible D gene (6 bases). Trimming shortened V by 10 bases and J by 1 base, and 15 bases separated the two germline ends. CDR3 length: 14 amino acids. CDR1 is MNHNS, CDR2 SASEGT, per germline. Written as DNA, the CDR3 is TGTGCCACCGCTTGGGCGGGGCGCACAGATACGCAGTATTTT. Its translation is CATAWAGRTDTQYF.

The sample holds many counts of this clonotype. V gene TRBV28 combines with J gene TRBJ2-1, with D tentatively TRBD1 or TRBD2 (6 bases each). In germline, CDR1 is MDHEN, CDR2 SYDVKM. This CDR3 has 14 residues. V lost 3 bases to trimming and J lost 8 bases, with 14 bases between them. The CDR3 sequence: CASSFVLGGDEQFF. In DNA, the CDR3 is TGTGCCAGCAGTTTTGTCCTCGGGGGCGATGAGCAGTTCTTC.

This clonotype was observed many times. The chain combines TRBV11-2 with TRBJ2-3; no definite D call. Germline-derived CDR1 and CDR2 are SGHAT and FQNNGV. This CDR3 has 12 amino acids. Trimming took 4 bases from V and 6 from J, leaving 8 bases between them. CDR3 loop: CASSSYGDTQYF. For the CDR3, the DNA is TGTGCCAGCAGCTCTTACGGCGATACGCAGTATTTT.

This clonotype was seen a handful of times. The chain combines TRBV2 with TRBJ2-7; 7 nucleotides match TRBD1. CDR1 is SNHLY, CDR2 FYNNEI, per germline. Trimming took 6 bases from V and 9 from J; bases not matched to a gene: 11. The CDR3 has 13 residues. The CDR3 nucleotides are TGTGCCAGCAGCCCCAGTCCGACAGGGTGGCAGTACTTC. Amino acids: CASSPSPTGWQYF.

In its sample, this clonotype was seen many times. The J gene is TRBJ2-7, the V gene TRBV11-2; maybe TRBD2 (6 bases). Deletions cut 0 bases from V and 5 bases from J, with 11 bases between. The length of the CDR3 is 14 residues. Germline V CDR1 and CDR2: SGHAT, FQNNGV. Written as DNA, the CDR3 is TGTGCCAGCAGCTTAGATCAGGGAGGCAACGAGCAGTACTTC. It specifies CASSLDQGGNEQYF.

In the case of this clonotype: A junction boundary mismatches the germline segment, possibly from a read error. The chain employs TRBV7-7 and TRBJ2-5, with D perhaps TRBD2 (7 bases). This CDR3 contains 15 residues. Germline assignment: CDR1 SSHAT and CDR2 FNYEAQ (reference sequence). As DNA, the CDR3 is TGTGCTAGCAGCTTAGCCCCGGACAGCCGGGGGGCCCAGTACTTC. As protein: CASSLAPDSRGAQYF.

In this sample, this clonotype turned up a few times. J is TRBJ1-6 and V is TRBV6-1, with D maybe TRBD1 (6 bases). The V gene lost 6 bases and the J gene lost 5 bases, with 11 bases spanning the gap. The CDR3 consists of 14 residues. CDR1 and CDR2 from the germline V gene are MNHNS and SASEGT. CDR3 residues: CASRPGHHNSPLHF. The CDR3 region has the DNA TGTGCCAGCAGGCCGGGACACCATAATTCACCCCTCCACTTT.

This clonotype was observed at least ten times. This rearrangement joins TRBV27 to TRBJ2-5; unclear D gene. The germline CDR1 and CDR2 sequences are MNHEY and SMNVEV (reference sequence). The CDR3 contains 17 residues. V was shortened by 6 bases and J by 2 bases, with 22 bases between the two germline ends. In DNA form, the CDR3 reads TGTGCCAGCAGACCTCGGACCCAGCATACCCCACAAGAGACCCAGTACTTC. Amino acids: CASRPRTQHTPQETQYF.

A word on this clonotype: A much more abundant neighbour one base away suggests this may be a read error. The chain links TRBV11-2 to TRBJ2-3, with D possibly TRBD2 on 6 matching bases. This CDR3 contains 17 residues. Trimming took 5 bases from V and 1 from J, leaving 19 bases between them. The V gene's germline CDR1 is SGHAT and CDR2 FQNNGV. The CDR3 region is CASSPSFVGGRTDTQYF. Here the CDR3 DNA reads TGTGCCAGCAGCCCCTCGTTTGTGGGAGGACGCACAGATACGCAGTATTTT.

With regard to this clonotype: This may be a read error: a much more frequent sequence differs by one nucleotide. The rearrangement joins TRBV27 to TRBJ2-5; D could derive from TRBD1 or TRBD2 (5 bases each). Trimming removed 6 bases from V and 1 base from J, with 21 bases in between. This CDR3 is 17 amino acids long. Germline assignment: CDR1 MNHEY and CDR2 SMNVEV (reference sequence). The CDR3 DNA sequence: TGTGCCAGCAGGTGCGTTACGGGACCAAGGCTCCAAGAGACCCAGTACTTC. Protein sequence: CASRCVTGPRLQETQYF.

This clonotype has just a few counts. This chain joins TRBV12-3 or TRBV12-4 and TRBJ1-4; D ambiguous. The CDR3 is made up of 12 amino acids. Trimming removed 3 bases at V and 8 bases at J, with 7 bases between. Written as DNA, the CDR3 is TGTGCCAGCAGTTTGACGGGGGAAAAACTGTTTTTT. Amino acids: CASSLTGEKLFF.

This clonotype was seen many times. The gene calls are TRBV18 and TRBJ1-5; D is unresolved. Trimming left V 2 bases short and J 1 base short, with 6 bases between. Germline CDR1 reads KGHSH; CDR2 reads LQKENI. The CDR3 runs 14 residues. The CDR3 region is CASSPGRSNQPQHF. In nucleotides, the CDR3 is TGTGCCAGCTCACCAGGCCGGAGCAATCAGCCCCAGCATTTT.

This chain links TRBV24-1 with TRBJ2-1, with 10 bases that match TRBD2. Losses at the gene ends were 0 bases for V and 12 bases for J; bases not matched to a gene: 1. The CDR3 loop spans 13 amino acids. The germline gives CDR1 KGHDR, CDR2 SFDVKD. The CDR3 spells CATSDLVAGGQFF. In DNA, the CDR3 is TGTGCCACCAGTGATTTGGTAGCGGGAGGGCAGTTCTTC.

The genes are TRBV15 and TRBJ2-7; no reliable D call. V lost 0 bases and J lost 2, with 5 bases in between. This CDR3 has 13 amino acids. Germline CDR1 reads LNHNV; CDR2 reads YYDKDF (reference sequence). The CDR3 sequence is CATSRDPTYEQYF. The CDR3 coding sequence is TGTGCCACCAGCAGAGATCCCACCTACGAGCAGTACTTC.

This clonotype was seen only a few times. V is TRBV3-1 and J is TRBJ2-7; D gene uncertain. Trimming removed 4 bases at V and 2 bases at J, with 9 bases between. The CDR3 has 13 residues. Germline CDR1 reads LGHDT; CDR2 reads YNNKEL (reference sequence). This CDR3 reads CASSLKQAYEQYF. CDR3 sequence (DNA): TGTGCCAGCAGCCTTAAGCAGGCCTACGAGCAGTACTTC.

This clonotype was counted ten times or more. The chain couples TRBV27 to TRBJ2-1, with 8 bases identical to TRBD2. This CDR3 is 13 amino acids long. Trimming at V came to 5 bases and at J to 9 bases, leaving 6 bases not matched to a gene. The germline CDR1 and CDR2 sequences are MNHEY and SMNVEV (reference sequence). This CDR3 reads CASSRAGDGEQFF. As DNA, the CDR3 is TGTGCCAGCAGTCGAGCGGGAGATGGTGAGCAGTTCTTC.

This clonotype was detected many times. V gene TRBV29-1 combines with J gene TRBJ1-2; D is ambiguous. This CDR3 has 14 residues. Germline V CDR1 and CDR2: SQVTM, ANQGSEA. Trimming pared 3 bases from V and 4 bases from J, leaving 15 bases between. CDR3 in amino acids: CSVDHLHGAYGYTF. CDR3 in DNA: TGCAGCGTTGATCACTTACACGGTGCCTATGGCTACACCTTC. Full variable domain (remainder filled in from reference TRBV29-1 and TRBJ1-2): SAVISQKPSRDICQRGTSLTIQCQVDSQVTMMFWYRQQPGQSLTLIATANQGSEATYESGFVIDKFPISRPNLTFSTLTVSNMSPEDSSIYLCSVDHLHGAYGYTFGSGTRLTVV.

This clonotype appeared once. J is TRBJ2-2 and V is TRBV19; perhaps TRBD2 as D (5 bases). CDR1 is LNHDA and CDR2 is SQIVND in the germline V gene (reference sequence). V was clipped by 1 base and J by 1 base, with 10 bases between them. The CDR3 spans 16 residues. The CDR3 here is CASSIVGGLNTGELFF. The CDR3 DNA reads as TGTGCCAGTAGTATAGTAGGAGGACTGAACACCGGGGAGCTGTTTTTT.

V is TRBV18 and J is TRBJ2-1; TRBD1 matches 7 bases. V trimming: 2 bases; J trimming: 7 bases; junction bases outside the gene matches: 8. This CDR3 has 15 amino acids. Germline CDR1 is KGHSH and CDR2 is LQKENI. DNA for the CDR3: TGTGCCAGCTCACCAACAGGGGATCGGGGTAATGAGCAGTTCTTC. Its translation: CASSPTGDRGNEQFF.